One T cell receptor beta chain is described in this entry. The sample is drawn from a study of blood T cell repertoires in COVID-19. Study-level background: Spain, Italy and the United States supplied samples that represented acute and convalescent COVID-19. PBMCs, B-cell-depleted T cells, or T cells were the source of the cDNA or gDNA that made up the material.

CDR3 length: 14 amino acids. V dropped 10 bases and J dropped 3 bases, with 18 bases sitting between them. Germline CDR1 and CDR2: MNHEY and SVGAGI. Sequencing used immunoSEQ multiplex PCR; TCRdb keeps in-frame clones, though not all of them. Of about 180,000 clones in the sample, about 79% were seen once. Enrollees, about 18 to 89 years old, lived in 25 or so US areas. Participant-reported clinical history was the basis for cohort assignment. This chain joins TRBV6-5 and TRBJ1-1; weak D call: TRBD1 (6 bases). The sequencing input was PBMCs or T cells enriched from blood (not recorded which). This clonotype was sampled from a man in his forties or fifties who had recovered from COVID-19. The CDR3 nucleotides read TGTGCCACCAAGGATACGGGACAACACACTGAAGCTTTCTTT. This translates into CATKDTGQHTEAFF.